The 26 T cell receptor beta chains below all came from one sample that was sequenced in a study of cytomegalovirus exposure and HLA in healthy donors listed by TCRdb under 2017. Library generation was performed with the immunoSEQ multiplex PCR assay. For the multiplex PCR, a mixture combining 60 forward primers for TCR Vbeta segments and 13 reverse primers for TCR Jbeta segments was used. TCRdb retrieved this table from immuneACCESS and kept in-frame rearrangements only. Not all clones are present; in checked studies, unresolved V genes account for under half, and no reason is known for the remainder. This sample lists more than 95,000 clones; about 86% were detected once. The top ten clones comprise 3.9% of the sample. The sample consisted of PBMCs. These receptors came from a woman between 25 and 40 years old in good health and CMV-seronegative.

Only a few counts were recorded for this clone. This chain joins TRBV7-2 and TRBJ2-1; 8 bases fit TRBD1. The CDR3 is 15 amino acids. Germline assignment: CDR1 SGHTA and CDR2 FQGNSA. V shed 2 bases, J shed 6 bases, and the junction held 6 bases outside the gene matches. In DNA, the CDR3 is TGTGCCAGCAGCTTATGGGACAGGATTTCCAATGAGCAGTTCTTC. Translating gives CASSLWDRISNEQFF. Combining the CDR3 with reference TRBV7-2 and TRBJ2-1 gives the whole variable domain GAGVSQSPSNKVTEKGKDVELRCDPISGHTALYWYRQSLGQGLEFLIYFQGNSAPDKSGLPSDRFSAERTGGSVSTLTIQRTQQEDSAVYLCASSLWDRISNEQFFGPGTRLTVL.

The chain couples TRBV23-1 to TRBJ1-1; 10 nucleotides agree with TRBD1. TRBV23-1 is annotated as an ORF whose role is uncertain. Germline trimming cut 2 bases from V and 3 bases from J; bases unmatched to any gene: 12. This CDR3 has 18 amino acids. The DNA for the CDR3 is TGCGCCAGCAGTCAAAGACAGGGGGCGTTCGGTCTCTACACTGAAGCTTTCTTT. It translates to CASSQRQGAFGLYTEAFF.

The rearrangement links TRBV7-6 to TRBJ1-4, with D tentatively TRBD1 (6 bases). Germline V gives CDR1 SGHVS, CDR2 FNYEAQ. Trimming removed 1 base at V and 8 bases at J, with 11 bases between. There are 14 residues in the CDR3. CDR3 in amino acids: CASSLGRGPEKLFF. The CDR3 bases are TGTGCCAGCAGCTTAGGCAGGGGACCCGAAAAACTGTTTTTT.

The CDR3 region is CASSLRKPAGMQFF. The CDR3 DNA follows: TGTGCCAGCAGCCTGAGAAAACCAGCGGGGATGCAGTTCTTC. The chain carries TRBV7-2 and TRBJ2-1; TRBD2 agrees at 7 bases. V dropped 5 bases and J dropped 12; count of bases not matched to a gene: 13. Per germline, CDR1 SGHTA and CDR2 FQGNSA. The CDR3 runs to 14 residues.

As DNA, the CDR3 is TGCGCCAGCAGCCAAGAAACAGGTTCTGGGGCCAACGTCCTGACTTTC. Translated: CASSQETGSGANVLTF. The chain couples TRBV4-3 to TRBJ2-6; tentatively, D is TRBD1 (5 bases). This CDR3 contains 16 residues. Trimming shortened V by 0 bases and J by 1 base, and 7 bases separated the two germline ends. The germline V gene has CDR1 LGHNA and CDR2 YSLEER.

Concerning this clone itself: Other DNA sequences in the sample encode the same CDR3. The chain joins TRBV4-3 to TRBJ2-5; D unclear. Germline V gene lookup returns CDR1 LGHNA and CDR2 YSLEER. The CDR3 is made up of 13 amino acids. V lost 0 bases and J lost 2, with 4 bases in between. As DNA, the CDR3 is TGCGCCAGCAGCCAAGACAGTCAAGAGACCCAGTACTTC. It is translated as CASSQDSQETQYF.

The J gene is TRBJ2-7, the V gene TRBV15, with TRBD2 as a possible D gene (7 bases). Germline-derived CDR1 and CDR2 are LNHNV and YYDKDF (reference sequence). V shed 5 bases and J shed 3 bases, with 14 bases lying between them. The CDR3 length is 14 residues. The CDR3 loop reads CATSPEGGSYEQYF. The CDR3 DNA reads as TGTGCCACCAGCCCCGAGGGGGGGAGCTACGAGCAGTACTTC.

The table lists this clone with a few counts. CDR3 region: CASSPLDRGNYGYTF. The DNA for the CDR3 is TGTGCCAGTAGTCCCCTGGACAGGGGGAATTATGGCTACACCTTC. The V and J genes are TRBV19 and TRBJ1-2; 10 bases are a match to TRBD1. This CDR3 is 15 amino acids long. Germline V gene sequence: CDR1 LNHDA, CDR2 SQIVND (reference sequence). V trimming: 5 bases; J trimming: 5 bases; junction bases outside the gene matches: 8.

The CDR3 sequence: CASSLVQGAGDEQYF. The CDR3 DNA follows: TGTGCCAGCAGTTTAGTACAGGGGGCTGGTGACGAGCAGTACTTC. The chain links TRBV28 to TRBJ2-7, with 9 bases identical to TRBD1. Germline V lookup: CDR1 MDHEN, CDR2 SYDVKM. CDR3 length equals 15 residues. Losses at the gene ends were 2 bases for V and 5 bases for J; bases not matched to a gene: 7. Using reference TRBV28 and TRBJ2-7 for the parts outside the CDR3, the full variable domain is DVKVTQSSRYLVKRTGEKVFLECVQDMDHENMFWYRQDPGLGLRLIYFSYDVKMKEKGDIPEGYSVSREKKERFSLILESASTNQTSMYLCASSLVQGAGDEQYFGPGTRLTVT.

The genes are TRBV7-2 and TRBJ2-3; tentative D call: TRBD2 (7 bases). Deletions cut 5 bases from V and 10 bases from J, with 25 bases between. This CDR3 is built from 16 residues. The V gene's germline CDR1 is SGHTA and CDR2 FQGNSA. In DNA, the CDR3 is TGTGCCAGCAGCCGTGACCGCGGGGAGGGGGGTTGGGCGCAGTATTTT. Translation: CASSRDRGEGGWAQYF.

This chain joins TRBV6-5 and TRBJ1-1; no firm D call. Germline values: CDR1 MNHEY, CDR2 SVGAGI. This CDR3 is 14 amino acids long. V gave up 2 bases and J gave up 0 bases, with 7 bases separating them. In DNA, the CDR3 is TGTGCCAGCAGTTACGAACAGATGAACACTGAAGCTTTCTTT. It encodes CASSYEQMNTEAFF.

The rearrangement joins TRBV27 to TRBJ2-7; TRBD1 aligns across 7 bases. The CDR3 has 15 amino acids. CDR1 and CDR2 (germline): MNHEY, SMNVEV (reference sequence). V lost 3 bases and J lost 9; bases outside the gene matches: 14. DNA for the CDR3: TGTGCCAGCAGTTTGTCCGGACAGGAGTTACGTGGGCAGTACTTC. The encoded protein is CASSLSGQELRGQYF.

The chain uses TRBV5-4 and TRBJ2-1; TRBD2 aligns across 7 bases. Trimming took 2 bases from V and 2 from J; bases not matched to a gene: 7. This CDR3 spans 16 amino acids. Germline lookup yields CDR1 SGHNT and CDR2 YYREEE (reference sequence). DNA for the CDR3: TGTGCCAGCAGCTTTTCGACTAGCACCCCCTACAATGAGCAGTTCTTC. Its protein is CASSFSTSTPYNEQFF.

The gene calls are TRBV5-1 and TRBJ2-6, with D perhaps matching TRBD1 (7 bases). The CDR3 covers 17 residues. The V gene's germline CDR1 is SGHRS and CDR2 YFSETQ. Trimming took 4 bases from V and 0 from J, leaving 14 bases between them. The CDR3 nucleotides are TGCGCCAGCAGCGGCGGGACAGTCCTCTCTGGGGCCAACGTCCTGACTTTC. This sequence encodes CASSGGTVLSGANVLTF.

This chain joins TRBV6-6 and TRBJ2-1; tentative D call: TRBD2 (5 bases). Germline CDR1 reads MNHNY; CDR2 reads SVGAGI (reference sequence). Trimming pared 0 bases from V and 9 bases from J, leaving 12 bases between. This CDR3 spans 14 amino acids. The CDR3 protein is CASSYSSWGVEQFF. The CDR3 DNA sequence: TGTGCCAGCAGTTACTCTTCCTGGGGAGTTGAGCAGTTCTTC.

The CDR3 loop reads CASSPGAGVGETQYF. The CDR3 region has the DNA TGTGCCAGCTCACCGGGAGCGGGAGTTGGAGAGACCCAGTACTTC. The gene calls are TRBV18 and TRBJ2-5; TRBD2 matches at 8 bases. Germline lookup yields CDR1 KGHSH and CDR2 LQKENI. The trim removed 3 bases at V and 4 bases at J, leaving 7 bases unmatched. The CDR3 is 15 residues long. Full variable domain (rest looked up from reference TRBV18 and TRBJ2-5): NAGVMQNPRHLVRRRGQEARLRCSPMKGHSHVYWYRQLPEEGLKFMVYLQKENIIDESGMPKERFSAEFPKEGPSILRIQQVVRGDSAAYFCASSPGAGVGETQYFGPGTRLLVL.

CDR3 sequence: CASRRGGLGGSIDNEQFF. The DNA for the CDR3 is TGTGCCAGCCGGCGCGGGGGGCTCGGCGGGAGTATCGACAATGAGCAGTTCTTC. The chain links TRBV13 to TRBJ2-1, with TRBD2 identical over 8 bases. CDR1 and CDR2 (germline): PRHDT, FYEKMQ (reference sequence). This CDR3 comprises 18 residues. V lost 8 bases to trimming and J lost 5 bases; unmatched junction nucleotides: 20.

The chain links TRBV5-1 to TRBJ2-7, with 9 bases identical to TRBD1. The CDR3 runs 16 residues. In germline, CDR1 is SGHRS, CDR2 YFSETQ. Trimming removed 4 bases from V and 2 bases from J; junction bases left unmatched: 10. The CDR3: CASSPRGQGTTYEQYF. CDR3 sequence (DNA): TGCGCCAGCAGCCCGAGGGGACAGGGCACTACCTACGAGCAGTACTTC.

The chain recombines TRBV27 with TRBJ2-1, with D perhaps matching TRBD2 (6 bases). This CDR3 has 14 amino acids. The V and J ends lost 2 bases and 6 bases respectively, with 11 bases between them. Germline CDR1 reads MNHEY; CDR2 reads SMNVEV (reference sequence). The CDR3 loop reads CASSLDTSSNEQFF. The DNA of the CDR3 is TGTGCCAGCAGTTTAGATACTAGCAGCAATGAGCAGTTCTTC.

This chain links TRBV2 with TRBJ2-7; 8 bases match TRBD1. The CDR3 is 15 residues long. V lost 6 bases and J lost 8; bases outside the gene matches: 15. Germline V lookup: CDR1 SNHLY, CDR2 FYNNEI. Here the CDR3 DNA reads TGTGCCAGCAGGAGGATGGGGACAGGAGGTGGCCAGCAGTACTTC. Its protein product is CASRRMGTGGGQQYF.

This chain joins TRBV9 and TRBJ1-6; 7 positions match TRBD1. The junction had 9 bases not matched to a gene; V was cut back by 4 bases and J by 8 bases. Per germline, CDR1 SGDLS and CDR2 YYNGEE. CDR3 length: 15 residues. CDR3 DNA: TGTGCCAGCAGCCCCCGGACAGGTCTGTATTCACCCCTCCACTTT. Translated: CASSPRTGLYSPLHF.

The chain's CDR3 is CASSPGLAGEQYF. The CDR3 DNA sequence: TGTGCCAGCAGCCCGGGACTAGCGGGTGAGCAGTACTTC. The genes are TRBV13 and TRBJ2-7; TRBD2 agrees at 12 bases. The junction had 3 bases not matched to a gene; V was cut back by 5 bases and J by 7 bases. The CDR3 spans 13 residues. Germline V gives CDR1 PRHDT, CDR2 FYEKMQ (reference sequence).

This clone was seen just once. The rearrangement links TRBV7-9 to TRBJ1-4; 8 bases are a match to TRBD1. Losses at the gene ends were 5 bases for V and 8 bases for J; bases not matched to a gene: 10. The CDR3 runs 15 residues. Germline CDR1 SEHNR, CDR2 FQNEAQ (reference sequence). The CDR3 bases are TGTGCCAGCAGCCGAATAGGACAGGGAAGGGAAAAACTGTTTTTT. Translating gives CASSRIGQGREKLFF.

This clone showed up just a few times. The chain uses TRBV14 and TRBJ1-1; D is unresolved. Germline V lookup: CDR1 SGHDN, CDR2 FVKESK. The V end was cut by 7 bases, the J end by 2 bases, with 11 bases between. This CDR3 spans 13 amino acids. The CDR3 nucleotides read TGTGCCAGCAAATCCCTCGTAAACACTGAAGCTTTCTTT. The encoded protein is CASKSLVNTEAFF.

This sequence joins TRBV19 and TRBJ2-1, with TRBD2 matching over 10 bases. The CDR3 loop spans 17 amino acids. In germline, CDR1 is LNHDA, CDR2 SQIVND (reference sequence). V gave up 3 bases and J gave up 4 bases; unmatched junction bases: 9. The CDR3 region has the DNA TGTGCCAGTAGTATGTTAAAGCGGGAGGGCCCGTACAATGAGCAGTTCTTC. It is translated as CASSMLKREGPYNEQFF. Based on the CDR3 plus reference TRBV19 and TRBJ2-1, the full variable domain is DGGITQSPKYLFRKEGQNVTLSCEQNLNHDAMYWYRQDPGQGLRLIYYSQIVNDFQKGDIAEGYSVSREKKESFPLTVTSAQKNPTAFYLCASSMLKREGPYNEQFFGPGTRLTVL.

The chain employs TRBV21-1 and TRBJ2-1; the D call of TRBD2 is as the table states it, not checked on the DNA. TRBV21-1 is tagged as a pseudogene. This CDR3 region has 18 residues. The CDR3 protein is CASSKLRSPREGHNEQFF. In nucleotides, the CDR3 is TGTGCCAGCAGCAAACTCCGTAGCCCGCGGGAGGGCCACAATGAGCAGTTCTTC.